This TCR beta chain is drawn from a study of tumor and adjacent non-tumor tissue in lung cancer. Findings and caveats of the study: Higher tumor TCR diversity was associated with shorter survival. In normal lung, the top 100 clones were significantly more dominant than in tumor.

Notes on this clonotype: Its cognate antigen is unknown. Mismatch with germline at one junction end may stem from a read error.

The library came from three nested PCR rounds adapted from ARM-PCR protocols. Each CDR3 protein gets one entry after TCRdb re-called the multiplex PCR reads with MiXCR. The sample yields 120,000 or so distinct CDR3 sequences, 84% seen once. The CDR3 has 18 residues. The germline V gene encodes CDR1 SGHAT and CDR2 FQNNGV. No cell sorting was done before RNA was extracted from the tissue. Donors were chemotherapy-naive, newly diagnosed lung cancer surgical patients in China, August–late 2014. The sample was lung tumor tissue. The J gene is TRBJ2-1, the V gene TRBV11-2, with D possibly matching TRBD2 (6 bases). This sequence was found in a man in his sixties or seventies with non-small cell lung cancer. The CDR3 bases are TGTGGCAGCAGCTTACATGTGCGGGAAAGGGCCTCCTACAATGAGCAGTTCTTC. It specifies CGSSLHVRERASYNEQFF.